The rows below give T cell receptor beta chains drawn from one sample of a study of response to subunit inactivated influenza vaccine. MiXCR was run by TCRdb on the RT-PCR reads, yielding one entry per CDR3 protein. The data contain 550,000 to 600,000 distinct CDR3 sequences, about 12% of them singletons. The sample in question was PBMCs from blood, obtained on the day of vaccination. These receptors were taken from a man aged 45-65 years who received an inactivated influenza vaccine. Each CDR3 is given with its conserved first and last residue. A D gene is named only where the DNA matches it firmly. Size tells how often a clone was seen (once, few, many) or the class of an expanded clone, and some rows leave it out.

d_call	j_call	v_call	clone_size	cdr3_nt	cdr3_aa
-	TRBJ2-1	TRBV11-2	many	TGTGCCAGCAGCTTAGTTCCTTCGTTAGCGGAAACCCCCAACAATGAGCAGTTCTTC	CASSLVPSLAETPNNEQFF
-	TRBJ1-2	TRBV4-3	-	TGCGCCAGCAGCCTCACAGGGTCCCAGGGCTACACCTTC	CASSLTGSQGYTF
TRBD2	TRBJ2-3	TRBV6-5	few	TGTGCCAGCAGTTACAACATAGAAGGGACTAGCGGGAGCACAGATACGCAGTATTTT	CASSYNIEGTSGSTDTQYF
-	TRBJ2-1	TRBV7-6	-	TGTGCCAGCAGCTTAGTTTCCGAGACTCTTGATGAGCAGTTCTTC	CASSLVSETLDEQFF
TRBD1	TRBJ2-5	TRBV9	few	TGTGCCAGCAGCGTGGACAGGGGGCAAGAGACCCAGTACTTC	CASSVDRGQETQYF
-	TRBJ1-4	TRBV19	many	TGTGCCAGTAGTATGACAGGCGACCCCGAAAAACTGTTTTTT	CASSMTGDPEKLFF
-	TRBJ2-3	TRBV29-1	many	TGCAGCGTTGAAGACGGGCCAGCGGGTAGCACAGATACGCAGTATTTT	CSVEDGPAGSTDTQYF
TRBD2	TRBJ2-4	TRBV5-1	-	TGCGCCAGCAGCTTGGAGGGACTAGCGGTGGTTCTAGCCAAAAACATTCAGTACTTC	CASSLEGLAVVLAKNIQYF
-	TRBJ2-5	TRBV12-3/TRBV12-4	many	TGTGCCAGCAGTCCCGCGGGCGGACAAGAGACCCAGTACTTC	CASSPAGGQETQYF
-	TRBJ2-1	TRBV29-1	many	TGCAGCGTTGGGCCGGGGCACAGAGAGCAGTTCTTC	CSVGPGHREQFF
-	TRBJ1-2	TRBV14	few	TGTGCCAGCAGCCCCGTTTCGAACTATGGCTACACCTTC	CASSPVSNYGYTF
TRBD1	TRBJ2-1	TRBV3-1	-	TGTGCCAGCAGCCAAGATCCCACCGGGACAGGTAATGAGCAGTTCTTC	CASSQDPTGTGNEQFF
TRBD1	TRBJ2-1	TRBV7-9	many	TGTGCCAGCAGCTTATTTGTGGGCCAGGGGGTCTACAATGAGCAGTTCTTC	CASSLFVGQGVYNEQFF
-	TRBJ2-1	TRBV5-1	-	TGCGCCAGCAGCTTGGATGTGCCTCACAATGAGCAGTTCTTC	CASSLDVPHNEQFF
-	TRBJ2-3	TRBV12-3/TRBV12-4	few	TGTGCCAGCCAAACTAGTGGGGGCGTAACGCAGTATTTT	CASQTSGGVTQYF
TRBD2	TRBJ2-7	TRBV3-1	-	TGTGCCAGCAGCCCGGAAAAGTTAGCGGGAGCGAACTACGAGCAGTACTTC	CASSPEKLAGANYEQYF
-	TRBJ2-3	TRBV20-1	few	TGCAGTGCTAGTCAGCTGCAACCAGCAGATACGCAGTATTTT	CSASQLQPADTQYF
TRBD2	TRBJ2-3	TRBV6-2/TRBV6-3	many	TGTGCCAGCAAGGGCTGGCGGGAGGCCCGAGATACGCAGTATTTT	CASKGWREARDTQYF
-	TRBJ2-5	TRBV5-1	few	TGCGCCAGCAGCTCAAGGCCGGGATCGGGGGAGACCCAGTACTTC	CASSSRPGSGETQYF
-	TRBJ2-5	TRBV11-1	-	TGTGCCAGCAGCGCCTCCCAGGAGGCTAGGGAGACCCAGTACTTC	CASSASQEARETQYF
TRBD1	TRBJ2-7	TRBV12-3/TRBV12-4	-	TGTGCCAGCAGTTTCCATGGTTGGGGACAGGGCTCCTACGAGCAGTACTTC	CASSFHGWGQGSYEQYF
TRBD1	TRBJ2-1	TRBV4-3	few	TGCGCCAGCAGCCAATCCGGGACAGGGGTCAATGAGCAGTTCTTC	CASSQSGTGVNEQFF
-	TRBJ2-2	TRBV7-9	-	TGTGCCAGCAACCGACCCTCGCCCGGGGAGCTGTTTTTT	CASNRPSPGELFF
-	TRBJ1-6	TRBV20-1	few	TGCAGTGCGTACTACAGGGCTAATTCACCCCTCCACTTT	CSAYYRANSPLHF
TRBD1	TRBJ1-6	TRBV6-1	-	TGTGCCAGCAGTCGGGACAGGGTCTATAATTCACCCCTCCACTTT	CASSRDRVYNSPLHF
-	TRBJ2-5	TRBV5-1	-	TGCGCCAGCAGCTTGGCCGCGGGGGCGGAGGAGACCCAGTACTTC	CASSLAAGAEETQYF
-	TRBJ2-3	TRBV12-3/TRBV12-4	few	TGTGCCAGCAGTTTAGCCATGACGGGCGATACGCAGTATTTT	CASSLAMTGDTQYF
-	TRBJ1-5	TRBV5-6	-	TGTGCCAGCAGCCGGCGGGGCGGAGGGAATTGGCCCCAGCATTTT	CASSRRGGGNWPQHF
-	TRBJ2-7	TRBV6-1	-	TGTGCCAGCAGTGAAGGAAGGGCCCACGAGCAGTACTTC	CASSEGRAHEQYF
-	TRBJ1-4	TRBV20-1	many	TGCAGTGCGCCCCCGGGGCAGAACGCAACTAATGAAAAACTGTTTTTT	CSAPPGQNATNEKLFF
-	TRBJ2-7	TRBV20-1	few	TGCAGTGCTAGGTCGGGGGGGCCCTTTAAGGGAGGGGGCTCCGAGCAGTACTTC	CSARSGGPFKGGGSEQYF
-	TRBJ2-1	TRBV3-1	many	TGTGCCAGCAGCCAAGGGGGACAGCAGTTCTTC	CASSQGGQQFF
-	TRBJ2-1	TRBV10-3	few	TGTGCCATCAGTGAGGAGGGGCTGAGGGCCAATATATACAATGAGCAGTTCTTC	CAISEEGLRANIYNEQFF
TRBD2	TRBJ2-2	TRBV28	-	TGTGCCAGCAGTTTAATGCCGGGAGGGCTGGGGGAGCTGTTTTTT	CASSLMPGGLGELFF
-	TRBJ2-5	TRBV14	-	TGTGCCAGCAGCCAAGCCCAGGGACTGCATCTGTACTTC	CASSQAQGLHLYF
-	TRBJ2-7	TRBV6-2/TRBV6-3	few	TGTGCCAGCAGTTACTCCTGGTGGGAGCAGTACTTC	CASSYSWWEQYF
TRBD2	TRBJ2-1	TRBV4-3	once	TGCGCCAGCAGCCAAGAGGCTAGCGGGGGGAATGAGCAGTTCTTC	CASSQEASGGNEQFF
-	TRBJ1-3	TRBV19	few	TGTGCCAGTCTATTGAGCGGTTACTCTGGAAACACCATATATTTT	CASLLSGYSGNTIYF
-	TRBJ1-5	TRBV5-5	many	TGTGCCAGCAGCTTCCATAGCAATCAGCCCCAGCATTTT	CASSFHSNQPQHF
-	TRBJ2-1	TRBV20-1	-	TGCAGTGCTAGGTTCAGACGGGTGTCCAATGAGCAGTTCTTC	CSARFRRVSNEQFF
TRBD2	TRBJ2-1	TRBV20-1	-	TGCAGTGCAACGAGCGGGAGGGGGAACAATGAGCAGTTCTTC	CSATSGRGNNEQFF
-	TRBJ2-1	TRBV5-5	-	TGTGCCAGCAGCTTGGGTTGGACCGTGGCCTTGAATGAGCAGTTCTTC	CASSLGWTVALNEQFF
-	TRBJ2-5	TRBV3-1	few	TGTGCCAGCAGCCAATCAGCGACCCAAGAGACCCAGTACTTC	CASSQSATQETQYF
TRBD2	TRBJ2-5	TRBV5-1	-	TGCGCCAGCAGCCCGCGGGGGGGTCGCCAAGAGACCCAGTACTTC	CASSPRGGRQETQYF
TRBD1	TRBJ2-7	TRBV12-3/TRBV12-4	many	TGTGCCAGCAGTTTAGGGGCGGGGACAGGGGCCGACGAGCAGTACTTC	CASSLGAGTGADEQYF
-	TRBJ1-2	TRBV7-2	-	TGTGCCAGCAGCTTAACACAGGGTATATTGGGCTACACCTTC	CASSLTQGILGYTF
TRBD2	TRBJ2-1	TRBV20-1	few	TGCAGTGCCGAAAGACTAGCCGCCAGCTCCTACAATGAGCAGTTCTTC	CSAERLAASSYNEQFF
TRBD2	TRBJ2-7	TRBV28	-	TGTGCCAGCAATCAAGGCTCTAGCGGGAGGCTTGAGCAGTACTTC	CASNQGSSGRLEQYF
TRBD2	TRBJ2-2	TRBV24-1	-	TGTGCCACCAGTGATAGGACTAGCTCCTACCCCGGGACCGGGGAGCTGTTTTTT	CATSDRTSSYPGTGELFF
-	TRBJ2-2	TRBV7-2	few	TGTGCCAGCAGCATCTCGATGGTAACCGGGGAGCTGTTTTTT	CASSISMVTGELFF
-	TRBJ2-7	TRBV12-3/TRBV12-4	many	TGTGCCAGCAGCCTCGGACGGTACGAGCAGTACTTC	CASSLGRYEQYF
-	TRBJ2-1	TRBV5-1	-	TGCGCCAGCAGCTTGGGTTCAGGACTTACCTCCTACAATGAGCAGTTCTTC	CASSLGSGLTSYNEQFF